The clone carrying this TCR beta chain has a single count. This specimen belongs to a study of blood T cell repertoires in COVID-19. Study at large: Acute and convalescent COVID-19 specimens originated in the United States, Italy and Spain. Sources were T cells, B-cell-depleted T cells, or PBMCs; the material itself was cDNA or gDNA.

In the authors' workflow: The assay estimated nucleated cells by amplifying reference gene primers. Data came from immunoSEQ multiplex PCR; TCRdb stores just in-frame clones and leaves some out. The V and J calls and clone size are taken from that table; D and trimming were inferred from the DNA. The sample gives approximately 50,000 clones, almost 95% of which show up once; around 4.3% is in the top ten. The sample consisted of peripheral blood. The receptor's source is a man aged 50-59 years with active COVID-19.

The CDR3 loop reads CASSQGVGGTGELFF. The CDR3 coding sequence is TGTGCCAGCAGCCAAGGCGTGGGGGGGACCGGGGAGCTGTTTTTT. V gene TRBV4-2 combines with J gene TRBJ2-2; 7 nucleotides match TRBD2. Losses at the gene ends were 1 base for V and 5 bases for J; bases not matched to a gene: 4. The germline V gene encodes CDR1 LGHNA and CDR2 YNFKEQ. This CDR3 has 15 residues.